This T cell receptor (beta chain) was captured in a study of cytomegalovirus exposure and HLA in healthy donors. Study findings and constraints: There were some V segments, including TRBV6-2 and TRBV6-3, excluded as indistinguishable. Sequences of the TCR beta chain were said to predict the HLA-A and HLA-B alleles of most subjects accurately.

The CDR3 is 15 residues long. With V trimmed by 4 bases and J by 1 base, 1 base remained unmatched. CDR1 is SGHKS and CDR2 is YYEKEE in the germline V gene (reference sequence). This PCR relied on a set of 60 Vbeta primers and 13 Jbeta primers. Measured with immunoSEQ multiplex PCR; TCRdb has only the in-frame clones, and not every one. The listing records 45,000 to 60,000 clones. As to this clone: Its target is unknown.

The sequence was collected from a male donor in good health and CMV-seronegative. Input material: PBMCs. The chain has TRBV5-5 and TRBJ2-2; 10 bases fit TRBD2. CDR3 nucleotides: TGTGCCAGCAGCATAGCGGGGGGGAACACCGGGGAGCTGTTTTTT. This gives the protein CASSIAGGNTGELFF. Combining the CDR3 with reference TRBV5-5 and TRBJ2-2 gives the whole variable domain DAGVTQSPTHLIKTRGQQVTLRCSPISGHKSVSWYQQVLGQGPQFIFQYYEKEERGRGNFPDRFSARQFPNYSSELNVNALLLGDSALYLCASSIAGGNTGELFFGEGSRLTVL.